This TCR beta chain emerged from a study of preoperative IRX-2 immunotherapy in early breast cancer. Trimming took 1 base from V and 0 from J, leaving 12 bases between them. The CDR3 runs to 16 residues. Per germline, CDR1 KGHSH and CDR2 LQKENI. Regarding treatment: preoperative locoregional IRX-2 cytokine immunotherapy. Patients received preoperative, locoregional IRX-2 cytokine immunotherapy in a phase Ib study. Clones were sequenced by immunoSEQ multiplex PCR, and TCRdb holds only the in-frame ones, with some missing. Of around 30,000 clones listed, around 75% are singletons. J is TRBJ1-1 and V is TRBV18; D gene unclear. This TCR came from a human donor with breast cancer. The sequences come from lymph node tissue, collected before IRX-2 immunotherapy. CDR3 nucleotides: TGTGCCAGCTCACCACGTTTTGCGAAGATGAACACTGAAGCTTTCTTT. Amino acid sequence: CASSPRFAKMNTEAFF.